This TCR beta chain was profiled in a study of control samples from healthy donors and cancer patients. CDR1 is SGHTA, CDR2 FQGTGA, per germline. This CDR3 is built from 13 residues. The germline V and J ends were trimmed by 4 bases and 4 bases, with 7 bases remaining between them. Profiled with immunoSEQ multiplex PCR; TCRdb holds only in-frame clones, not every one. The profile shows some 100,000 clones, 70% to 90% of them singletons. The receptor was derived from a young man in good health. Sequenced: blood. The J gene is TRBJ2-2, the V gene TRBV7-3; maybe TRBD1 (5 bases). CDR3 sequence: CASSSGSTGELFF. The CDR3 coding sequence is TGTGCCAGCAGCTCAGGGTCCACCGGGGAGCTGTTTTTT.